This T cell receptor (beta chain) was recovered during a study of T cells in Graves' hyperthyroidism and ophthalmopathy. Germline V gives CDR1 SEHNR, CDR2 FQNEAQ (reference sequence). The CDR3 loop spans 13 amino acids. V was shortened by 5 bases and J by 14 bases, with 21 bases between the two germline ends. Patients showing uncontrolled infection, other autoimmune disease, pregnancy or lactation were ineligible. The source material, RNA transcripts, was used to amplify TCR beta CDR3 regions. First-round RT-PCR with HTBI primers amplified the TCR CDR3 region. TCRdb called the multiplex PCR reads again in MiXCR, with one record for every CDR3 protein. The data contain about 840,000 distinct CDR3 sequences, 38% of them singletons.

This sequence was found in a man younger than 35 with Graves' hyperthyroidism. The chain combines TRBV7-9 with TRBJ1-2; no definite D call. The sequenced sample was blood. The CDR3 reads CASSQEPGRSGTF. The CDR3 DNA sequence: TGTGCCAGCAGCCAAGAACCCGGACGTTCGGGGACCTTC.